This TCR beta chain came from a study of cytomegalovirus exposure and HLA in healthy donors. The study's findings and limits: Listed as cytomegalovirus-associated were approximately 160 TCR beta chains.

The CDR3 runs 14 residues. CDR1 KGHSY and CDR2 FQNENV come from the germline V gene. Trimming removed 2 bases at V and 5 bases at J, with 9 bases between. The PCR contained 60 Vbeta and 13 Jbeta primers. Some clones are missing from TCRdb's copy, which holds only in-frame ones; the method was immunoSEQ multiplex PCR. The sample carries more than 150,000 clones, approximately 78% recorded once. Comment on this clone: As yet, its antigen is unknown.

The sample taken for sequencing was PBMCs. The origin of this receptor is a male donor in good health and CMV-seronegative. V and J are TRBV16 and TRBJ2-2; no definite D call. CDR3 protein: CASSQRTATGELFF. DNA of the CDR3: TGTGCCAGCAGCCAACGTACAGCTACCGGGGAGCTGTTTTTT.